These 4 T cell receptor beta chains were sequenced from one sample in a study of T cell responses to AZD1222 COVID-19 vaccine. Repertoires were generated with immunoSEQ multiplex PCR, while TCRdb's copy carries only in-frame clones and drops some. The sample lists around 210,000 clones, approximately 94% seen once, with around 1.7% in the top ten. The sample here was peripheral blood, taken 28 days after the second dose of the MenACWY control vaccine. The source of these receptors is an adult who received the MenACWY meningococcal vaccine as a control.

The chain employs TRBV5-1 and TRBJ2-2; D unclear. The CDR3 has 16 residues. CDR1 and CDR2 (germline): SGHRS, YFSETQ. Deletions cut 1 base from V and 3 bases from J, with 13 bases between. This CDR3 reads CASSLRAGPDTGELFF. CDR3 in DNA: TGCGCCAGCAGCTTGCGGGCAGGCCCGGACACCGGGGAGCTGTTTTTT. Full variable domain (remainder filled in from reference TRBV5-1 and TRBJ2-2): KAGVTQTPRYLIKTRGQQVTLSCSPISGHRSVSWYQQTPGQGLQFLFEYFSETQRNKGNFPGRFSGRQFSNSRSEMNVSTLELGDSALYLCASSLRAGPDTGELFFGEGSRLTVL.

CDR3 coding DNA: TGCGCCAGCAGCTTGGAAGATCGACTAGACTACAATGAGCAGTTCTTC. As protein: CASSLEDRLDYNEQFF. The chain is built from TRBV5-1 and TRBJ2-1, with D tentatively TRBD2 (6 bases). The CDR3 totals 16 residues. Germline V gene sequence: CDR1 SGHRS, CDR2 YFSETQ. The V and J ends lost 0 bases and 3 bases respectively, with 13 bases between them.

The chain is built from TRBV6-5 and TRBJ1-2; no clear D gene. Trimming took off 4 bases at V and 8 bases at J, with 14 bases between the two ends. The length of the CDR3 is 13 residues. Germline values: CDR1 MNHEY, CDR2 SVGAGI. The CDR3, as DNA: TGTGCCAGCAGTTCCCAGGATGCCTGGGGCTACACCTTC. Amino acids: CASSSQDAWGYTF.

The chain has TRBV5-1 and TRBJ1-4, with 9 bases fitting TRBD1. Per the germline V gene, CDR1 is SGHRS and CDR2 is YFSETQ. This CDR3 has 14 residues. V lost 4 bases, J lost 6 bases, and 4 bases stayed unmatched. CDR3 coding DNA: TGCGCCAGCAGCGCGGGACAGGGTGATGAAAAACTGTTTTTT. This sequence encodes CASSAGQGDEKLFF. The full variable domain, in which reference TRBV5-1 and TRBJ1-4 provide the parts outside the CDR3, is KAGVTQTPRYLIKTRGQQVTLSCSPISGHRSVSWYQQTPGQGLQFLFEYFSETQRNKGNFPGRFSGRQFSNSRSEMNVSTLELGDSALYLCASSAGQGDEKLFFGSGTQLSVL.